This TCR beta chain stems from a study of blood T cell repertoires in COVID-19. Study-wide background: The United States, Italy and Spain provided the acute and convalescent COVID-19 samples. Nucleic acid was either cDNA or gDNA, and it came from T cells, B-cell-depleted T cells, or PBMCs.

Germline-derived CDR1 and CDR2 are MGHDK and SYGVNS. CDR3 length equals 16 residues. V gave up 3 bases and J gave up 5 bases; unmatched junction bases: 8. In the authors' methods: Estimates of nucleated cell counts were drawn from the amplification of reference gene primers. Only in-frame clones appear in the TCRdb table, and some are missing; sequencing was by immunoSEQ multiplex PCR. That table gives V, J and clone size, and the DNA gave D and trimming. This table holds 90,000 to 100,000 clones, 86% found once. This receptor was identified in a man in his forties or fifties with acute or convalescent COVID-19. The rearrangement joins TRBV25-1 to TRBJ2-1; 9 nucleotides agree with TRBD2. What was sequenced was peripheral blood. CDR3 sequence: CASSELAGVIHNEQFF. DNA of the CDR3: TGTGCCAGCAGTGAGTTAGCGGGAGTAATCCACAATGAGCAGTTCTTC.